This entry lists 20 T cell receptor beta chains sequenced from one sample in a study of cytomegalovirus exposure and HLA in healthy donors. Primers: 60 Vbeta forward and 13 Jbeta reverse. Profiled with immunoSEQ multiplex PCR; TCRdb holds only in-frame clones, not every one. Of 140,000 to 150,000 clones listed, roughly four fifths are singletons. The sequenced material came from PBMCs. The origin of the receptors is a man between 40 and 49 years old in good health and CMV-seropositive.

The chain carries TRBV5-1 and TRBJ2-1; the match to TRBD2 covers 8 bases. The germline V gene encodes CDR1 SGHRS and CDR2 YFSETQ. The CDR3 runs 15 residues. Trimming at V came to 4 bases and at J to 0 bases, leaving 3 bases not matched to a gene. CDR3 sequence reads: CASSPSGFSYNEQFF. CDR3 bases: TGCGCCAGCAGCCCTAGCGGGTTCTCCTACAATGAGCAGTTCTTC.

The chain joins TRBV6-1 to TRBJ2-1, with 7 bases matching TRBD2. The CDR3 is 15 residues long. Germline V lookup: CDR1 MNHNS, CDR2 SASEGT. The V segment lost 7 bases and the J segment 4 bases; nucleotides outside the gene matches: 10. Written as DNA, the CDR3 is TGTGCCAGCATCCGGTCTAGCGGCCCATACAATGAGCAGTTCTTC. Its translation is CASIRSSGPYNEQFF.

The chain has TRBV29-1 and TRBJ1-4, with 9 bases identical to TRBD1. The V segment lost 6 bases and the J segment 3 bases; nucleotides outside the gene matches: 2. Germline CDR1 SQVTM, CDR2 ANQGSEA. The CDR3 has 13 residues. CDR3 region: CSVRDRANEKLFF. The CDR3, as DNA: TGCAGCGTGAGGGACAGGGCTAATGAAAAACTGTTTTTT.

This rearrangement joins TRBV29-1 to TRBJ2-4, with 8 bases lining up with TRBD2. The CDR3 spans 15 residues. The trim removed 1 base at V and 6 bases at J, leaving 8 bases unmatched. Germline V lookup: CDR1 SQVTM, CDR2 ANQGSEA. CDR3 nucleotides: TGCAGCGTTGAAGGAGATTCTAGCGGGCGAAACATTCAGTACTTC. Protein sequence: CSVEGDSSGRNIQYF.

This clone was observed a few times. This rearrangement joins TRBV7-9 to TRBJ1-1; possibly TRBD1 for D (6 bases). V lost 2 bases to trimming and J lost 7 bases, with 11 bases between them. The CDR3 runs 13 residues. CDR1 and CDR2 from the germline V gene are SEHNR and FQNEAQ (reference sequence). The CDR3 protein is CASSLSGVGEAFF. CDR3 coding DNA: TGTGCCAGCAGCTTATCAGGGGTGGGTGAAGCTTTCTTT.

The chain recombines TRBV7-3 with TRBJ1-1; D gene uncertain. The ends were cut back, 2 bases at V and 1 base at J, with 5 bases in the middle. The germline V gene encodes CDR1 SGHTA and CDR2 FQGTGA. The CDR3 is 13 residues long. CDR3 DNA: TGTGCCAGCAGCTTAGGGAGGAACACTGAAGCTTTCTTT. Translation gives CASSLGRNTEAFF.

This clone was counted once. The chain is built from TRBV7-2 and TRBJ2-7; 8 bases map to TRBD2. Germline V gives CDR1 SGHTA, CDR2 FQGNSA. CDR3 length: 17 residues. After removal of 11 bases from V and 2 bases from J, the junction contained 20 bases not matched to a gene. The CDR3 reads CAESGSRTPYSTYEQYF. CDR3 sequence (DNA): TGTGCCGAGAGCGGGAGTAGAACCCCATATTCAACCTACGAGCAGTACTTC.

The chain is built from TRBV14 and TRBJ2-2, with TRBD2 matching over 13 bases. The V gene's germline CDR1 is SGHDN and CDR2 FVKESK. Losses at the gene ends were 8 bases for V and 2 bases for J; bases not matched to a gene: 2. The CDR3 sequence is 15 residues long. The CDR3 region is CASGLAGVNTGELFF. The DNA for the CDR3 is TGTGCCAGCGGACTAGCGGGAGTCAACACCGGGGAGCTGTTTTTT.

The chain carries TRBV14 and TRBJ2-5, with D hard to call. Trimming took off 6 bases at V and 13 bases at J, with 18 bases between the two ends. In germline, CDR1 is SGHDN, CDR2 FVKESK. CDR3 length: 12 residues. The CDR3: CASSPTPNSWYF. CDR3 in DNA: TGTGCCAGCAGTCCTACTCCAAACAGTTGGTACTTC.

The chain combines TRBV18 with TRBJ2-7; a possible D gene is TRBD2 (5 bases). V lost 5 bases and J 2 bases, leaving 13 bases between the germline ends. The CDR3 spans 14 residues. Germline V gives CDR1 KGHSH, CDR2 LQKENI. The CDR3 is CASSTGSIAYEQYF. The CDR3 coding sequence is TGTGCCAGCTCAACGGGGTCGATTGCCTACGAGCAGTACTTC.

V usage is TRBV19 and J usage is TRBJ2-7, with D maybe TRBD1 (6 bases). Trimming shortened V by 5 bases and J by 3 bases, and 14 bases separated the two germline ends. The germline V gene has CDR1 LNHDA and CDR2 SQIVND (reference sequence). The CDR3 extends over 14 amino acids. The CDR3 region has the DNA TGTGCCAGTAGTCCGACCGGGACATTCTACGAGCAGTACTTC. Amino acid sequence: CASSPTGTFYEQYF. Filled out from reference TRBV19 and TRBJ2-7, the complete variable domain reads DGGITQSPKYLFRKEGQNVTLSCEQNLNHDAMYWYRQDPGQGLRLIYYSQIVNDFQKGDIAEGYSVSREKKESFPLTVTSAQKNPTAFYLCASSPTGTFYEQYFGPGTRLTVT.

The chain uses TRBV18 and TRBJ1-5; tentative D call: TRBD1 (5 bases). This CDR3 comprises 15 residues. Trimming took off 2 bases at V and 4 bases at J, with 12 bases between the two ends. Germline assignment: CDR1 KGHSH and CDR2 LQKENI. The DNA of the CDR3 is TGTGCCAGCTCACCAGACGGGGGAAGAAATCAGCCCCAGCATTTT. This gives the protein CASSPDGGRNQPQHF.

This clone was recorded only once. J is TRBJ2-3 and V is TRBV7-7; the D gene is possibly TRBD2 (5 bases). The CDR3 has 16 amino acids. The V gene's germline CDR1 is SSHAT and CDR2 FNYEAQ (reference sequence). With 5 bases removed from V and 2 bases from J, the gap between germline ends came to 17 bases. DNA of the CDR3: TGTGCCAGCAGCCCCTTACGGGATGCCTACACAGATACGCAGTATTTT. Amino acids: CASSPLRDAYTDTQYF.

The rearrangement links TRBV18 to TRBJ1-3, with 7 bases fitting TRBD1. Trimming cost V 2 bases and J 3 bases; bases outside gene matches: 1. In germline, CDR1 is KGHSH, CDR2 LQKENI. The CDR3 consists of 14 residues. CDR3 residues: CASSPGTDGNTIYF. CDR3 in DNA: TGTGCCAGCTCACCAGGGACAGATGGAAACACCATATATTTT.

V is TRBV28 and J is TRBJ1-2; D is possibly TRBD1 (6 bases). The V end lost 8 bases, the J end lost 3 bases, and 13 bases lay between the germline ends. The CDR3 loop spans 13 amino acids. The germline gives CDR1 MDHEN, CDR2 SYDVKM. This chain's CDR3 is CASRTNRDYGYTF. CDR3 coding DNA: TGTGCCAGCCGCACCAACAGGGACTATGGCTACACCTTC.

V is TRBV6-1 and J is TRBJ1-5; 12 bases fit TRBD1. Germline V CDR1 and CDR2: MNHNS, SASEGT. CDR3 length: 15 residues. Germline trimming cut 6 bases from V and 5 bases from J; bases unmatched to any gene: 5. The CDR3 region has the DNA TGTGCCAGCAGCTGGGGGACAGGGGGCTATCAGCCCCAGCATTTT. Its protein is CASSWGTGGYQPQHF.

The CDR3 region has the DNA TGCGCCAGCAGCTTGGATGGCGGAGGGGCCAACGTCCTGACTTTC. This sequence encodes CASSLDGGGANVLTF. This chain joins TRBV5-1 and TRBJ2-6; no firm D call. Between the trimmed V and J ends, which lost 0 bases and 4 bases, there was a span of 8 bases. The CDR3 loop spans 15 amino acids. Germline-derived CDR1 and CDR2 are SGHRS and YFSETQ. The entire variable domain, with the rest obtained from reference TRBV5-1 and TRBJ2-6, is as follows: KAGVTQTPRYLIKTRGQQVTLSCSPISGHRSVSWYQQTPGQGLQFLFEYFSETQRNKGNFPGRFSGRQFSNSRSEMNVSTLELGDSALYLCASSLDGGGANVLTFGAGSRLTVL.

V gene TRBV19 combines with J gene TRBJ2-3; D is possibly TRBD2 (6 bases). The CDR3 spans 15 residues. V lost 3 bases and J 0 bases, leaving 10 bases between the germline ends. Germline CDR1 is LNHDA and CDR2 is SQIVND (reference sequence). CDR3 sequence reads: CASSISGTSTDTQYF. The CDR3 DNA is TGTGCCAGTAGTATCTCCGGGACTAGCACAGATACGCAGTATTTT.

The rearrangement uses TRBV6-6 and TRBJ1-3, with D possibly TRBD1 on 5 matching bases. Germline lookup yields CDR1 MNHNY and CDR2 SVGAGI (reference sequence). The CDR3 has 16 residues. The germline V and J ends were trimmed by 2 bases and 4 bases, with 15 bases remaining between them. Written as DNA, the CDR3 is TGTGCCAGCAGTTACCCCCCGGGGGGGGAAGGAAACACCATATATTTT. Amino acids: CASSYPPGGEGNTIYF.

CDR3 in amino acids: CASSLQGINEQFF. The CDR3 bases are TGCGCCAGCAGCTTACAGGGGATTAATGAGCAGTTCTTC. The chain uses TRBV5-1 and TRBJ2-1, with TRBD1 matching 7 bases. Germline lookup yields CDR1 SGHRS and CDR2 YFSETQ. This CDR3 comprises 13 residues. V lost 2 bases, J lost 7 bases, and 3 bases stayed unmatched.